Listed below are T cell receptor beta chains from one sample, sequenced in a study of shared clonotypes between healthy human individuals. The data were produced by immunoSEQ multiplex PCR, yet TCRdb's version contains in-frame clones alone and is incomplete. The sample contains roughly 2 million clones, approximately 95% of which appear only once. Sample: naive CD4+ T cells sorted from blood. Every receptor here comes from a man between 18 and 35 years old in good health. The conserved cysteine and the conserved F or W are not part of the CDR3 here.

13	TRBV30	TRBJ1-2	ASPGTGSLNYGYT
14	TRBV30	TRBJ2-7	AWRRSGGVASDEQY
13	TRBV10-2	TRBJ2-7	ASRAQAGPSYEQY
10	TRBV6-1	TRBJ2-3	ASSEAPNTQY
12	TRBV28	TRBJ1-4	ASRQTGVIGKLF
11	TRBV29-1	TRBJ1-2	SVGTGRDYGYT
11	TRBV5-1	TRBJ2-7	ASSVIVGNEQY
10	TRBV28	TRBJ2-7	ASNRDTYEQY
12	TRBV6-1	TRBJ2-7	ASTDLGFSHEQY
14	TRBV7-8	TRBJ2-2	ASSSSGTSVTGELF
13	TRBV13	TRBJ1-6	ASSLWRDGNSPLH
13	TRBV29-1	TRBJ2-3	SVDPTWTSTDTQY
14	TRBV18	TRBJ2-5	ASSLNGAGVQETQY
12	TRBV7-9	TRBJ1-1	ASSFGGKDTEAF
12	TRBV18	TRBJ2-4	ASSPPGQGGIQY
11	TRBV6-5	TRBJ1-1	ATNKRGDTEAF
10	TRBV7-6	TRBJ1-1	ASSSDFTEAF
12	TRBV7-2	TRBJ2-2	ASSPRGGRGELF
12	TRBV28	TRBJ2-5	ASIPTGGVETQY
12	TRBV6-5	TRBJ2-4	ASSQSGAKNIQY
12	TRBV7-9	TRBJ2-3	ASSVSFSGDTQY
13	TRBV5-1	TRBJ2-1	ASSLLAGRDNEQF
13	TRBV29-1	TRBJ2-1	SVCTDRDSYNEQF
13	TRBV7-2	TRBJ2-7	ASSLALGQGHEQY
12	TRBV10-3	TRBJ1-1	AISYTGGNTEAF
12	TRBV2	TRBJ2-3	AVSPGLVTDTQY
13	TRBV5-6	TRBJ1-2	ASSGPRGQGYGYT
13	TRBV28	TRBJ2-7	ASSFSSGSSYEQY
9	TRBV2	TRBJ2-5	ASSEWETQY
12	TRBV5-6	TRBJ2-3	ASSLQGFTDTQY
9	TRBV18	TRBJ2-3	ASSVSDTQY
14	TRBV30	TRBJ2-1	AWSVKAGAIYNEQF
13	TRBV7-6	TRBJ2-3	ASSPDVSSTDTQY
15	TRBV7-2	TRBJ1-3	ASSLGPTFSSGNTIY
13	TRBV7-8	TRBJ2-3	ASRLAGVSTDTQY
12	TRBV11-2	TRBJ2-7	ASSLGGYSYEQY
10	TRBV7-8	TRBJ2-7	ASSLNRYEQY
11	TRBV10-3	TRBJ1-1	ATHRGSSTEAF
11	TRBV19	TRBJ1-2	ASSPQQGKRYT
13	TRBV6-5	TRBJ2-1	ASTPGGGPRNEQF
13	TRBV7-9	TRBJ2-1	ASSSGTSGLNEQF
13	TRBV9	TRBJ2-1	ASSATGLAGNEQF
16	TRBV21-1	TRBJ1-4	ASSKGVPTGSTNEKLF
13	TRBV2	TRBJ2-7	ASSEKQARSYEQY
10	TRBV11-2	TRBJ1-1	ASRLMNTEAF
12	TRBV18	TRBJ2-7	ASSPGIPPYEQY
13	TRBV11-2	TRBJ1-5	ASSLDAAENQPQH
12	TRBV6-6	TRBJ1-5	ASSYAQSNQPQH
11	TRBV18	TRBJ1-2	ASSPETPYGYT
12	TRBV6-5	TRBJ2-1	ASVGTGGLDEQF
11	TRBV19	TRBJ2-3	ATGGWGTDTQY
11	TRBV5-1	TRBJ2-7	ASSTTLAYEQY
14	TRBV7-2	TRBJ1-6	ASSPHQSSYNSPLH
14	TRBV19	TRBJ1-5	ASSVWTGGGNQPQH
14	TRBV7-2	TRBJ1-5	ASSQRGLNSNQPQH
13	TRBV27	TRBJ1-5	ASSEDGYSNQPQH
12	TRBV7-9	TRBJ1-1	ASSLTGYDTEAF
15	TRBV7-7	TRBJ2-1	ASSPGLAGGPKGEQF
11	TRBV6-1	TRBJ1-4	ASSGQSNEKLF
12	TRBV6-5	TRBJ1-6	ASSIEGIGSPLH